Each of the 10 T cell receptor beta chains below was sequenced from the same sample in a study of blood T cells in healthy people across ages. A sample-barcoded 5' primer and a J-beta primer mix were used in a second PCR of about 7 to 12 cycles. TCRdb re-called the 5' RACE reads through MiXCR, storing one row per CDR3 protein. The sample contains hundreds of thousands of distinct CDR3 sequences, about 25% of which appear only once. These sequences were also reported in another study, on T cells of mothers and their children.

Sequencing was carried out using blood. Every receptor here comes from a boy aged 2 to 9 in good health.

The chain carries TRBV7-9 and TRBJ2-2; 8 bases agree with TRBD2. J gave up 5 bases and V 4 bases, and 6 bases lay outside the gene matches. The CDR3 loop spans 15 amino acids. Per germline, CDR1 SEHNR and CDR2 FQNEAQ (reference sequence). Here the CDR3 DNA reads TGTGCCAGCAGCTCGACTAGCGAGGGGACCGGGGAGCTGTTTTTT. It specifies CASSSTSEGTGELFF.

The genes are TRBV6-6 and TRBJ1-1, with 10 bases identical to TRBD1. From germline, CDR1 is MNHNY and CDR2 SVGAGI (reference sequence). CDR3 length equals 14 residues. V gave up 7 bases and J gave up 3 bases; unmatched junction bases: 5. CDR3 protein: CASNSDRGYTEAFF. The CDR3 DNA reads TGTGCCAGCAACTCGGACAGGGGGTACACTGAAGCTTTCTTT.

This clonotype was counted between two and nine times. The chain employs TRBV11-2 and TRBJ1-3, with unresolved D. This CDR3 contains 14 residues. The V gene's germline CDR1 is SGHAT and CDR2 FQNNGV. Trimming pared 1 base from V and 0 bases from J, leaving 4 bases between. CDR3 protein: CASSLAYSGNTIYF. The CDR3 DNA is TGTGCCAGCAGCTTAGCCTACTCTGGAAACACCATATATTTT.

This chain uses TRBV7-2 with TRBJ1-2; TRBD1 is a possible D gene (5 bases). The V gene's germline CDR1 is SGHTA and CDR2 FQGNSA. V was clipped by 7 bases and J by 8 bases, with 20 bases between them. The length of the CDR3 is 14 residues. The CDR3 DNA reads as TGTGCCAGCATCGACGGCGGCAGGGCATGGGGCTACACCTTC. Amino acids: CASIDGGRAWGYTF.

This clonotype appeared a single time. The genes are TRBV29-1 and TRBJ2-2, with 7 bases that match TRBD1. The CDR3 is 15 amino acids. The ends lost 4 bases at V and 2 bases at J; junction bases unmatched: 7. Per germline, CDR1 SQVTM and CDR2 ANQGSEA. CDR3 DNA sequence: TGCAGCGTTGTCTTCCGGGACAGCAACACCGGGGAGCTGTTTTTT. Translation gives CSVVFRDSNTGELFF.

Regarding this clonotype: The conserved final phenylalanine or tryptophan is absent from the CDR3, which likely points to a read error. This rearrangement joins TRBV10-3 to TRBJ1-5, with a weak D call TRBD1 (6 bases). The CDR3 is 14 amino acids. The germline V and J ends were trimmed by 5 bases and 4 bases, with 12 bases remaining between them. CDR1 and CDR2 from the germline V gene are ENHRY and SYGVKD. The CDR3 protein is CAISPGQRNQPQHL. In DNA, the CDR3 is TGTGCCATCAGTCCGGGACAACGGAATCAGCCCCAGCATCTT.

The gene calls are TRBV6-5 and TRBJ2-5; perhaps TRBD2 as D (7 bases). V lost 5 bases and J lost 5, with 18 bases in between. Germline loops: CDR1 MNHEY, CDR2 SVGAGI. The CDR3 runs to 15 residues. The CDR3 loop is CASSPSTGGLETQYF. The CDR3 DNA is TGTGCCAGCAGTCCCAGCACCGGGGGGCTGGAGACCCAGTACTTC.

This chain links TRBV5-1 with TRBJ1-2; possibly TRBD1 for D (6 bases). The V and J ends lost 8 bases and 2 bases respectively, with 19 bases between them. CDR3 length: 15 residues. Germline CDR1 SGHRS, CDR2 YFSETQ. The CDR3 loop is CASSQEGGLNYGYTF. The CDR3 coding sequence is TGCGCCAGTAGCCAGGAAGGGGGTCTGAACTATGGCTACACCTTC.

This chain joins TRBV6-2 or TRBV6-3 and TRBJ2-5, with TRBD2 matching over 14 bases. The end of the DNA aligns better with TRBJ2-7, so the J call may be wrong. The CDR3 is made up of 17 amino acids. Germline CDR1 reads MNHEY; CDR2 reads SVGEGT. CDR3 residues: CASSLGLAGVIPYEQYF. The CDR3 nucleotides read TGTGCCAGCAGCCTGGGACTAGCGGGAGTGATCCCCTACGAGCAGTACTTC.

J is TRBJ2-7 and V is TRBV7-2, with D perhaps matching TRBD1 (6 bases). V lost 5 bases, J lost 4 bases, and 18 bases lay in between. This CDR3 contains 15 residues. Germline-derived CDR1 and CDR2 are SGHTA and FQGNSA. In DNA, the CDR3 is TGTGCCAGCAGCGAGACCTCAGGGGCCTTTTACGAGCAGTACGTC. Protein: CASSETSGAFYEQYV.